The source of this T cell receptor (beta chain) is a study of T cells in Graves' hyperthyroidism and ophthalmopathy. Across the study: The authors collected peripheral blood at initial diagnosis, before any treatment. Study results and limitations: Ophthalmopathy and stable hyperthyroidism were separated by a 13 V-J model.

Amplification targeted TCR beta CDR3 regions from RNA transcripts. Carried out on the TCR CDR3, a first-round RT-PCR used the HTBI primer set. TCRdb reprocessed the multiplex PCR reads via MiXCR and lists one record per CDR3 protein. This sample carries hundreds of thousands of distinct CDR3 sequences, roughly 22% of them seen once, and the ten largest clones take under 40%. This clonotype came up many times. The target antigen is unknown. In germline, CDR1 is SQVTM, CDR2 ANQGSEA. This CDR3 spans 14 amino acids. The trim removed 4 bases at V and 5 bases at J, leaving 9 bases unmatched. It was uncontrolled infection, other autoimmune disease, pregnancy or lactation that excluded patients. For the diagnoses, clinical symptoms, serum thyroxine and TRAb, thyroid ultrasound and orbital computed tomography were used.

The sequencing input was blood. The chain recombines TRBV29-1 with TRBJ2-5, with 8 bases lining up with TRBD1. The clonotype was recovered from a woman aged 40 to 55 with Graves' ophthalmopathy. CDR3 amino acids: CSVGGSGGVETQYF. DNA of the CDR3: TGCAGCGTTGGGGGGTCAGGGGGCGTGGAGACCCAGTACTTC.